This entry concerns a single T cell receptor (beta chain). The data belong to a study of blood T cell repertoires in COVID-19. About the research overall: There were acute and convalescent COVID-19 samples, and they came from the United States, Italy and Spain. From T cells, B-cell-depleted T cells, or PBMCs came the material, which was cDNA or gDNA.

This CDR3 has 16 residues. V lost 1 base and J lost 0, with 15 bases in between. Germline V gene sequence: CDR1 SQVTM, CDR2 ANQGSEA. Authors' processing steps: Using reference gene primer amplification, nucleated cell counts were estimated. The data were produced by immunoSEQ multiplex PCR, yet TCRdb's version contains in-frame clones alone and is incomplete. That table is the source of V, J and clone size, and D and trimming were worked out from the DNA. This table has some 220,000 clones, 84% appearing once. This sequence was found in a man aged 45-65 years with active or convalescent COVID-19. Material: peripheral blood. The chain couples TRBV29-1 to TRBJ2-5, with D tentatively TRBD2 (5 bases). CDR3 amino acids: CSVEADGEKYQETQYF. The CDR3, as DNA: TGCAGCGTTGAAGCCGACGGGGAAAAGTACCAAGAGACCCAGTACTTC.